This T cell receptor beta chain was retrieved from a study of human T cells and chemical hapten exposure. Study results and limitations: The number of TCRs above 1 in 1000 frequency did not change after DPC sensitization.

This sample's time point: healthy volunteer bleed at 2 weeks. Total RNA extraction was carried out from unfractionated whole blood. The CDR3 has 16 residues. The germline CDR1 and CDR2 sequences are DFQATT and SNEGSKA (reference sequence). V lost 2 bases, J lost 4 bases, and 9 bases stayed unmatched. A note on this clonotype: The antigen remains unidentified.

During construction of the library, unique molecular identifiers were attached to individual cDNA molecules for quantitative, reproducible TCR counting. Per the original methods: A per-sample median of 95,638 TCRs was observed, with a range of roughly 20,000 to 690,600. TCRdb recomputed calls from the RACE reads with MiXCR, one row per CDR3 protein. The V and J calls follow TCRdb's processing rather than the paper's. This sample has about 130,000 distinct CDR3 sequences, with more than 7.5% found just once. The receptor's source is a male donor in good health. Some clones in this sample may be carry-over from other donors' samples. The chain uses TRBV20-1 and TRBJ2-1; 9 bases match TRBD2. The specimen sequenced was whole blood. The CDR3 region has the DNA TGCAGTGCTAGAAGGCTAGCGGGGTCTGCATACAATGAGCAGTTCTTC. It codes for CSARRLAGSAYNEQFF.